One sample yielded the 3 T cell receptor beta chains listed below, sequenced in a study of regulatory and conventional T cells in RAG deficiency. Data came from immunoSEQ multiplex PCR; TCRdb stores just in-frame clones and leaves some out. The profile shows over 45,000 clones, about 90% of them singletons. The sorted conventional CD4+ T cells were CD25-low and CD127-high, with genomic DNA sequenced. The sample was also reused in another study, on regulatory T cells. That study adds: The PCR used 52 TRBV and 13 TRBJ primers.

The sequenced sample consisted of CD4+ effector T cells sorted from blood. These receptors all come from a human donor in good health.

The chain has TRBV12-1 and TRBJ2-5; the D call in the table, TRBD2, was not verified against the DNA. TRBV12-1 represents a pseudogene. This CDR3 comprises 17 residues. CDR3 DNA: TGTGCCAGCAGCTTTCAGGTGTTTGTAGCGGGGGGGCAGACCCAGTACTTC. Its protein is CASSFQVFVAGGQTQYF.

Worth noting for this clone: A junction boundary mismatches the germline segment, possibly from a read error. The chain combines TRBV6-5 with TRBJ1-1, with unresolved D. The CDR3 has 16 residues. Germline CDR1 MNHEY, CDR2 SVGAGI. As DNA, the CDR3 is TGTGCCGGCAGTTACTCGAGCAGTCTGCTGAACACTGAAGCTTTCTTT. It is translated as CAGSYSSSLLNTEAFF.

For the CDR3, the DNA is TGTGCCAGCAGGCTATCAGGGGCCGGGGAGCTGTTTTTT. This encodes CASRLSGAGELFF. The chain uses TRBV11-3 and TRBJ2-2; a weak D match, TRBD1 (6 bases). Germline CDR1 and CDR2: SGHNT and YENEEA. The length of the CDR3 is 13 residues. The V and J ends lost 6 bases and 6 bases respectively, with 11 bases between them.